This is a list of T cell receptor beta chains from one sample in a study of cytomegalovirus exposure and HLA in healthy donors. Clones were read by immunoSEQ multiplex PCR, and TCRdb kept only the in-frame ones, dropping some. This sample has more than 110,000 clones, with about three quarters found just once. The sequenced sample consisted of PBMCs. Source of these receptors: a man aged 40-55 years in good health and CMV-seropositive. Each CDR3 is given without its conserved first and last residue. The order of the fields is CDR3 protein, V gene, J gene.

ASSVQGAGELF	TRBV2	TRBJ2-2
ASSLTSGSSGEQF	TRBV5-1	TRBJ2-1
ATSRNHRDRVSEQY	TRBV15	TRBJ2-7
ASSQRLAGGYNEQF	TRBV27	TRBJ2-1
ASSVDRVSYEQY	TRBV7-8	TRBJ2-7
ASSLIFRDTQY	TRBV7-2	TRBJ2-3
ASSLYGEMPGFTGELF	TRBV5-1	TRBJ2-2
ASGHNPEGLDGTYEQY	TRBV9	TRBJ2-7
ASIGPWGLPNTGELF	TRBV28	TRBJ2-2
ASSQDIGGASFGTQY	TRBV4-1	TRBJ2-5
ASSSGQGNRYGYT	TRBV7-6	TRBJ1-2
ASKQPGQLYGYT	TRBV19	TRBJ1-2
ASSQDSQGSGNTIY	TRBV4-1	TRBJ1-3
ASPPAGTEGVQPQH	TRBV28	TRBJ1-5
ASSSLGTGGTEAF	TRBV27	TRBJ1-1
ASSTLAGANEQY	TRBV7-2	TRBJ2-7
SGGRADTDTQY	TRBV29-1	TRBJ2-3
ASSSDSVSTEAF	TRBV2	TRBJ1-1
ASSQTGGSNGELF	TRBV7-9	TRBJ2-2
ASSNLALAGSHTQY	TRBV5-6	TRBJ2-3
ASSPTRQTQASNQPQH	TRBV18	TRBJ1-5
ASSFIRGAGTDTQY	TRBV27	TRBJ2-3
ASSLHSGQPQH	TRBV28	TRBJ1-5
ASSPDSNRRNSPLH	TRBV5-4	TRBJ1-6
ASSQGDGSSYEQY	TRBV4-1	TRBJ2-7
ASSFWRGWETQY	TRBV7-2	TRBJ2-5
ASSMGQGVYEQY	TRBV7-8	TRBJ2-7
ASSPGRGARQPQH	TRBV7-2	TRBJ1-5
ASSPGTSGSTYEQY	TRBV7-9	TRBJ2-7
AISEGGGLTEQY	TRBV10-3	TRBJ2-7
ASSYAGLAGYEQY	TRBV6-5	TRBJ2-7
ASRSGTGDTYEQY	TRBV7-6	TRBJ2-7
ASSNIRGRDAF	TRBV4-1	TRBJ1-1
ASSIGGTGGETQY	TRBV5-5	TRBJ2-5
ASSPANLQTGSEQY	TRBV7-9	TRBJ2-7
ASSWGLAVQETQY	TRBV5-6	TRBJ2-5
ASSWRGNTEAF	TRBV28	TRBJ1-1
ASSPYPLADTQY	TRBV7-3	TRBJ2-3
ASSLPRTSGSYNEQF	TRBV23-1	TRBJ2-1
ASSRSGTSVYEQY	TRBV7-8	TRBJ2-7
AISESGRGGTEAF	TRBV10-3	TRBJ1-1
ASSELVEAF	TRBV25-1	TRBJ1-1
ASSLYRGRNTEAF	TRBV27	TRBJ1-1
ASSLLGASGPLGYEQY	TRBV27	.
ARTGNKQY	TRBV6-4	TRBJ2-7
ASSLSGRASGGYT	TRBV27	TRBJ1-2